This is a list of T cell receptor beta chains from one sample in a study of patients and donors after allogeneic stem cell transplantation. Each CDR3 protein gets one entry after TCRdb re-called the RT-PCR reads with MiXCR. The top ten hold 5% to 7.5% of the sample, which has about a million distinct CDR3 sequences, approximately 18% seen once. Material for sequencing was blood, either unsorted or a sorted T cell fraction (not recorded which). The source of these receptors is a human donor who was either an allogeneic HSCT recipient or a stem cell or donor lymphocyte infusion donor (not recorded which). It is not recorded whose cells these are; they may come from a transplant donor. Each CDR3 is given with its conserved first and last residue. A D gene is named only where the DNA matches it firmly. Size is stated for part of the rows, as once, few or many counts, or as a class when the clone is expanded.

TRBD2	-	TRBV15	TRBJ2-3	TGTGCCACCAGCAACGGCCTGCTAGCGGGAAGTCTAGATACGCAGTATTTT	CATSNGLLAGSLDTQYF
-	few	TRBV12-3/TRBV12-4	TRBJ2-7	TGTGCCAGCAGTTTATCTTCCGACGAGCAGTACTTC	CASSLSSDEQYF
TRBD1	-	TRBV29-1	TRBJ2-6	TGCAGCGGACGCTGGAGACAGGGTTTCTACGTCCTGACTTTC	CSGRWRQGFYVLTF
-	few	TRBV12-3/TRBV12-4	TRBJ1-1	TGTGCCAGCAGATACGCAGGGACGTCTGAAGCTTTCTTT	CASRYAGTSEAFF
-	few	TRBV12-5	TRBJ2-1	TGTGCTACACGACAGCCCTACCCTTCCTACAATGAGCAGTTCTTC	CATRQPYPSYNEQFF
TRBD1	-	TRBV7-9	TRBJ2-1	TGTGCCAGCAGACCCGGGACAGGGGTCCAGGTGCAGTTCTTC	CASRPGTGVQVQFF
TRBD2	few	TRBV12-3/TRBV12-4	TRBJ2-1	TGTGCCAGCAGTTTCTTGACTAGCGACCATGAGCAGTTCTTC	CASSFLTSDHEQFF
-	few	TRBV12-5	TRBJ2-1	TGTGCTAGTGGTTTGGTACGGGACTGGACTTTCCATGAGCAGTTCTTC	CASGLVRDWTFHEQFF
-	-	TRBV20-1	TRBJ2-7	TGCAGTGCTGGCCTCGGCGCTCCCTACGAGCAGTACTTC	CSAGLGAPYEQYF
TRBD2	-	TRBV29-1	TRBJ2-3	TGCAGCGTTGTGCGGGGGGGCCCAGATACGCAGTATTTT	CSVVRGGPDTQYF
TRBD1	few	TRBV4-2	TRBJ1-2	TGTGCCAGCAGCCAAGAGGTTGAGGGGGCCCTTGGCTACACCTTC	CASSQEVEGALGYTF